Shown below are 9 T cell receptor beta chains from a single sample sequenced in a study of T cells in Graves' hyperthyroidism and ophthalmopathy (dated by TCRdb to about 2019). The library was prepared using multiplex PCR. The instrument given in TCRdb is Illumina HiSeq 2000. TCR beta CDR3 regions were amplified from RNA transcripts. The first round of RT-PCR for the TCR CDR3 was performed with the HTBI primer set and the Qiagen OneStep RT-PCR kit. Through fastp at Q25 and MiXCR, TCRdb rebuilt clones from the public reads, retaining in-frame beta chains. When rows share a CDR3 protein, they turn into one entry using the most common DNA and genes. This sample has roughly 500,000 distinct CDR3 sequences in its table, and 46% of those were observed once. Around 19% of the sample rests with the top ten. Sequencing input: peripheral blood or thyroid tissue (not recorded which). The origin of the receptors is an adult woman with Graves' disease, either hyperthyroidism or ophthalmopathy (not recorded which).

The chain recombines TRBV20-1 with TRBJ1-2, with a tentative D call TRBD1 (5 bases). The V and J ends lost 5 bases and 10 bases respectively, with 20 bases between them. The CDR3 totals 13 residues. Looked up from germline, CDR1 is DFQATT and CDR2 is SNEGSKA (reference sequence). The CDR3 protein is CSARILRGAIYTF. CDR3 nucleotide sequence: TGCAGTGCTCGGATTCTAAGGGGCGCGATCTACACCTTC.

A few counts support this clonotype. The chain combines TRBV2 with TRBJ2-1; D ambiguous. The CDR3 extends over 14 amino acids. V gave up 6 bases and J gave up 5 bases, with 14 bases separating them. Per germline, CDR1 SNHLY and CDR2 FYNNEI. Written as DNA, the CDR3 is TGTGCCAGCAGGAGCGTTTACGCAAACAATGAGCAGTTCTTC. This gives the protein CASRSVYANNEQFF.

The CDR3 coding sequence is TGCGCCAGCAGCCAAGAGGGACAGTCTAACTATGGCTACACCTTC. Its protein product is CASSQEGQSNYGYTF. The chain couples TRBV4-1 to TRBJ1-2; 7 bases align to TRBD1. This CDR3 contains 15 residues. The V gene end was trimmed by 0 bases and the J gene end by 0 bases; junction bases not matched to a gene: 1. In germline, CDR1 is MGHRA, CDR2 YSYEKL.

The rearrangement uses TRBV19 and TRBJ1-1, with 9 bases matching TRBD1. The trim removed 6 bases at V and 0 bases at J, leaving 2 bases unmatched. Looked up from germline, CDR1 is LNHDA and CDR2 is SQIVND (reference sequence). This CDR3 comprises 14 residues. CDR3 residues: CASRGQGMNTEAFF. For the CDR3, the DNA is TGTGCCAGTAGGGGACAGGGCATGAACACTGAAGCTTTCTTT.

This clonotype was found a few times. This chain joins TRBV6-5 and TRBJ1-2, with 10 positions matching TRBD1. The length of the CDR3 is 18 residues. J lost 8 bases, V lost 0 bases, and 15 bases had no gene match. Germline CDR1 and CDR2: MNHEY and SVGAGI. The CDR3 DNA sequence: TGTGCCAGCAGTTACTCGATGGACAGGGGGGAAAAACTGCGCGGCTACACCTTC. This encodes CASSYSMDRGEKLRGYTF.

This clonotype was found many times. The chain joins TRBV2 to TRBJ1-6, with D possibly TRBD1 on 5 matching bases. This CDR3 comprises 14 residues. The germline gives CDR1 SNHLY, CDR2 FYNNEI. V was trimmed by 4 bases and J by 10 bases, leaving 14 bases between them. The CDR3, as DNA: TGTGCCAGCAGTGTAGAGGGGAGAAGCTCACCCCTCCACTTT. Translated: CASSVEGRSSPLHF.

Only a few counts were recorded for this clonotype. This chain links TRBV9 with TRBJ1-2; D ambiguous. V lost 3 bases to trimming and J lost 8 bases, with 8 bases between them. Germline values: CDR1 SGDLS, CDR2 YYNGEE. This CDR3 contains 11 residues. For the CDR3, the DNA is TGTGCCAGCAGCGGTCGGCAGGGCTACACCTTC. This encodes CASSGRQGYTF.

Comments on this clonotype: Since a much larger clone is just one base distant, this may be a read error. The V gene is TRBV12-3 or TRBV12-4, the J gene TRBJ2-2; D uncertain. The CDR3 sequence is 15 residues long. Trimming shortened V by 8 bases and J by 4 bases, and 17 bases separated the two germline ends. CDR3 residues: CASRISEVRTGELFF. CDR3 nucleotides: TGTGCCAGCCGGATCTCAGAAGTGCGCACCGGGGAGCTGTTTTTT.

There are many counts of this clonotype. The J gene is TRBJ1-4, the V gene TRBV6-5, with D unclear. The CDR3 totals 13 residues. Trimming took 5 bases from V and 4 from J, leaving 8 bases between them. CDR1 is MNHEY, CDR2 SVGAGI, per germline. The chain's CDR3 is CASSRLHNEKLFF. Written as DNA, the CDR3 is TGTGCCAGCAGTCGGCTGCATAATGAAAAACTGTTTTTT.